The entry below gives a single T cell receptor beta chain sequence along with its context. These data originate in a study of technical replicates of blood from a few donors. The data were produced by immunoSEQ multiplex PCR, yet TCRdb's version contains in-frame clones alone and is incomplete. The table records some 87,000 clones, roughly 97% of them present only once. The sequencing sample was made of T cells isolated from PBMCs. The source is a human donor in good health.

CDR3 residues: CASSYRDWAFF. DNA of the CDR3: TGTGCCAGCAGCTATCGGGACTGGGCTTTCTTT. This sequence joins TRBV5-6 and TRBJ1-1; D possibly corresponds to TRBD1 (5 bases). The CDR3 has 11 residues. Germline V gives CDR1 SGHDT, CDR2 YYEEEE. V lost 3 bases and J lost 11, with 11 bases in between.